What follows is one TCR beta chain and its context. Assay used: immunoSEQ multiplex PCR; TCRdb lists only in-frame clones, some missing. The sample holds some 160,000 clones, 85% to 90% seen once. This sample was taken from a study of blood T cell repertoires in COVID-19. Germline CDR1 and CDR2: KGHDR and SFDVKD. Trimming took off 4 bases at V and 4 bases at J, with 15 bases between the two ends. This CDR3 is 16 amino acids long. The sample consisted of peripheral blood. The rearrangement joins TRBV24-1 to TRBJ1-4, with a weak D call TRBD1 (6 bases). This receptor was identified in a woman in her sixties or seventies with acute or convalescent COVID-19. The CDR3 coding sequence is TGTGCCACCAGTGAGACGCCAGGGGTCGTTAATGAAAAACTGTTTTTT. Protein: CATSETPGVVNEKLFF.